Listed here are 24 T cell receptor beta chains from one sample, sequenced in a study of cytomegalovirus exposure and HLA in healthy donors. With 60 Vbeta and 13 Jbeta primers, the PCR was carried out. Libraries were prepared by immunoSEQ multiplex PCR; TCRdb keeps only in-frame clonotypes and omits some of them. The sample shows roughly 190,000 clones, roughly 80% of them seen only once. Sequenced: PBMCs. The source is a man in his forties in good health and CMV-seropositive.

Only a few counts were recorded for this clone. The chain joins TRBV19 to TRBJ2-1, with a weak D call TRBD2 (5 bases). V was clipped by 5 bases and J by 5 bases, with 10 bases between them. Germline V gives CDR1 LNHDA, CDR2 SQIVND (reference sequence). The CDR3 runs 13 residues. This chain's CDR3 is CASSFGVHNEQFF. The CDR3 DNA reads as TGTGCCAGTAGTTTCGGGGTACACAATGAGCAGTTCTTC.

Here the CDR3 reads CASSLEGGSNQPQHF. The CDR3 DNA reads as TGCGCCAGCAGCTTGGAAGGGGGCAGCAATCAGCCCCAGCATTTT. The chain joins TRBV5-1 to TRBJ1-5; 7 bases align to TRBD1. The CDR3 is 15 residues long. Germline V lookup: CDR1 SGHRS, CDR2 YFSETQ. V shed 0 bases, J shed 1 base, and the junction held 1 base outside the gene matches. Drawing the rest from reference TRBV5-1 and TRBJ1-5, the complete variable domain is KAGVTQTPRYLIKTRGQQVTLSCSPISGHRSVSWYQQTPGQGLQFLFEYFSETQRNKGNFPGRFSGRQFSNSRSEMNVSTLELGDSALYLCASSLEGGSNQPQHFGDGTRLSIL.

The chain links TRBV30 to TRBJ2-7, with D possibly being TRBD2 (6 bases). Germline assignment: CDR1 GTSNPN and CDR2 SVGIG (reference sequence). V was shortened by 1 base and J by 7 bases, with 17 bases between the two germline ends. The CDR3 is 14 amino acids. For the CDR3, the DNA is TGTGCCTGGAGTGGCGGGACGGGGTCCGGGGAGCAGTACTTC. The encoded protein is CAWSGGTGSGEQYF.

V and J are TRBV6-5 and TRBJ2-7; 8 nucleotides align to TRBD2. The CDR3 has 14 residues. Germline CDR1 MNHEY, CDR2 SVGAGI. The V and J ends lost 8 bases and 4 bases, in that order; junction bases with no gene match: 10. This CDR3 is CASRGGISGYEQYF. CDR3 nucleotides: TGTGCCAGCCGGGGGGGGATCTCTGGGTACGAGCAGTACTTC.

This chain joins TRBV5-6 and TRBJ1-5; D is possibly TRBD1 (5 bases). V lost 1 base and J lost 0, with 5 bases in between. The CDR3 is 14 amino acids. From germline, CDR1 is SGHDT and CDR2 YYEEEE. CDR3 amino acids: CASSLTGSNQPQHF. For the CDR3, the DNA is TGTGCCAGCAGCTTGACAGGTAGCAATCAGCCCCAGCATTTT.

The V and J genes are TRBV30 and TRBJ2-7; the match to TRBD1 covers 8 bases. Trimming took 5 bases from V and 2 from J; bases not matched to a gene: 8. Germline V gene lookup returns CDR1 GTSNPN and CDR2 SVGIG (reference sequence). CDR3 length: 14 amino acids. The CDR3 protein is CAWDPGQGTYEQYF. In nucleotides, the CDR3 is TGTGCCTGGGACCCCGGACAGGGAACCTACGAGCAGTACTTC.

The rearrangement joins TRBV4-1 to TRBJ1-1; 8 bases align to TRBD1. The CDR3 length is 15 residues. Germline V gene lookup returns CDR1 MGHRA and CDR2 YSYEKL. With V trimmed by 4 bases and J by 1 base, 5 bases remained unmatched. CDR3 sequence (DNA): TGCGCCAGCAGCCCGACAGGGGCAAAGAACACTGAAGCTTTCTTT. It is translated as CASSPTGAKNTEAFF.

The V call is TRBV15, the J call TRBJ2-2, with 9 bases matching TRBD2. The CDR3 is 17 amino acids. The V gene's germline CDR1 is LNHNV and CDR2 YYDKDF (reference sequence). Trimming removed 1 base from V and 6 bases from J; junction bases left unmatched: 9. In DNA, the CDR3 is TGTGCCACCAGCAGAGCCAAGGCAGCGGGGGGCCCCGGGGAGCTGTTTTTT. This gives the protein CATSRAKAAGGPGELFF.

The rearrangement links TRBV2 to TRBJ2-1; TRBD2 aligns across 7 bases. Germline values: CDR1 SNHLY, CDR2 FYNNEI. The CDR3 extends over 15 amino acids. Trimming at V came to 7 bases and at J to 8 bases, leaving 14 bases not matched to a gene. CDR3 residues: CASTDRRGLSHEQFF. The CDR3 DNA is TGTGCCAGCACGGACCGGCGGGGGTTAAGCCATGAGCAGTTCTTC.

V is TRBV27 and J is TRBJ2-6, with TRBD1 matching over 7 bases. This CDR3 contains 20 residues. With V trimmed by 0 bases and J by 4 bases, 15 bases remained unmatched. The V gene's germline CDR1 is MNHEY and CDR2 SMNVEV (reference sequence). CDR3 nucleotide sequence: TGTGCCAGCAGTTTATCGACCCTCCCCGGAACAGGGGCCGGGGCCAACGTCCTGACTTTC. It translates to CASSLSTLPGTGAGANVLTF.

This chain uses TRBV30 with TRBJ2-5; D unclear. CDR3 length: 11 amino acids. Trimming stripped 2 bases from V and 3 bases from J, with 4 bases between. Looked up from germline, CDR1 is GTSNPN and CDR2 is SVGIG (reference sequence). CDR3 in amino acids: CAWSFKETQYF. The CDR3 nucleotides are TGTGCCTGGAGTTTTAAAGAGACCCAGTACTTC.

CDR3 DNA: TGTGCCAGCAGCCAGAGAACCGGGACAGTGGAGACCCAGTACTTC. Encoded protein: CASSQRTGTVETQYF. The rearrangement uses TRBV14 and TRBJ2-5; 7 positions agree with TRBD1. The germline gives CDR1 SGHDN, CDR2 FVKESK. Germline trimming cut 3 bases from V and 5 bases from J; bases unmatched to any gene: 9. CDR3 length: 15 amino acids. The full variable domain, in which reference TRBV14 and TRBJ2-5 provide the parts outside the CDR3, is EAGVTQFPSHSVIEKGQTVTLRCDPISGHDNLYWYRRVMGKEIKFLLHFVKESKQDESGMPNNRFLAERTGGTYSTLKVQPAELEDSGVYFCASSQRTGTVETQYFGPGTRLLVL.

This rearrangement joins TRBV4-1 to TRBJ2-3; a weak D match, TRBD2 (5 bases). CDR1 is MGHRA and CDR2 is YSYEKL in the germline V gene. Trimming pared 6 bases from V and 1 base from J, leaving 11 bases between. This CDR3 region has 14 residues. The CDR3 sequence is CASRDRAGTDTQYF. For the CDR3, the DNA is TGCGCCAGCAGGGACCGAGCGGGCACAGATACGCAGTATTTT.

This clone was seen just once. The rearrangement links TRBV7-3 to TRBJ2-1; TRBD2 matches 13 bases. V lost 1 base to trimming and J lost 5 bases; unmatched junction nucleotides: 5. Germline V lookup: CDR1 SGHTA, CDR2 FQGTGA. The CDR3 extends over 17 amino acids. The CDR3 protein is CASSLIPLAGGDNEQFF. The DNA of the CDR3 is TGTGCCAGCAGCTTAATTCCACTAGCGGGGGGGGACAATGAGCAGTTCTTC.

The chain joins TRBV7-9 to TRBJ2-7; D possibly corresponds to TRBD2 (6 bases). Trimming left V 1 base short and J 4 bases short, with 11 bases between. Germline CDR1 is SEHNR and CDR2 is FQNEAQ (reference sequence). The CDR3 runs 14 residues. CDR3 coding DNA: TGTGCCAGCAGCTTAGTGGGACTCTCTTACGAGCAGTACTTC. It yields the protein CASSLVGLSYEQYF.

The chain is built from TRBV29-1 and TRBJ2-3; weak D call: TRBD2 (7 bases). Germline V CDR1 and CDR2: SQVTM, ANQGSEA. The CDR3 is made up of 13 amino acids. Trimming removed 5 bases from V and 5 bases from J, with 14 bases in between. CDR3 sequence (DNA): TGCAGCGTTTGGCGGGGGCGGGGAGATACGCAGTATTTT. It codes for CSVWRGRGDTQYF.

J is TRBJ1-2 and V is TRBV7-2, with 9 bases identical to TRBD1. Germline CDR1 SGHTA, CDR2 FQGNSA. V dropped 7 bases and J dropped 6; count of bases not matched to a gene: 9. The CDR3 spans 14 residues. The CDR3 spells CASITGTGNNGYTF. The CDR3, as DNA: TGTGCCAGCATCACCGGGACAGGGAATAATGGCTACACCTTC.

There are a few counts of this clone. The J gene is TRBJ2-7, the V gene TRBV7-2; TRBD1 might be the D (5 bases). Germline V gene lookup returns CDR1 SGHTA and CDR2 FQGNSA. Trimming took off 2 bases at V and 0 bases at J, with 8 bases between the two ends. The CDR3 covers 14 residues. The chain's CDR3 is CASSLQGFSYEQYF. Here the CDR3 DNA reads TGTGCCAGCAGCTTACAGGGATTCTCCTACGAGCAGTACTTC.

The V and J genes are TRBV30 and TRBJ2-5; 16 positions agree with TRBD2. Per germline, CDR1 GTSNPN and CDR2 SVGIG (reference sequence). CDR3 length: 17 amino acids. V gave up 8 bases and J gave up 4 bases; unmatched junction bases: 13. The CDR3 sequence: CAGTPGLAGGSRETQYF. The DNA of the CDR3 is TGTGCCGGGACGCCGGGACTAGCGGGGGGGTCTCGAGAGACCCAGTACTTC.

The CDR3, as DNA: TGTGCCAGCAGCAGACAGGGGCATCGGAACACTGAAGCTTTCTTT. It is translated as CASSRQGHRNTEAFF. J is TRBJ1-1 and V is TRBV28, with 8 bases aligning to TRBD1. The CDR3 spans 15 residues. Germline CDR1 is MDHEN and CDR2 is SYDVKM. Trimming at V came to 6 bases and at J to 1 base, leaving 7 bases not matched to a gene.

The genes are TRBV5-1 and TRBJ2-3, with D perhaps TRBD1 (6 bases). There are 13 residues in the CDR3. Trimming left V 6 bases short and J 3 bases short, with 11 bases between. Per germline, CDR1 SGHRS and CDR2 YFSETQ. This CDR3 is CASTYQGTDTQYF. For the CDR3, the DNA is TGCGCCAGCACCTATCAGGGGACAGATACGCAGTATTTT.

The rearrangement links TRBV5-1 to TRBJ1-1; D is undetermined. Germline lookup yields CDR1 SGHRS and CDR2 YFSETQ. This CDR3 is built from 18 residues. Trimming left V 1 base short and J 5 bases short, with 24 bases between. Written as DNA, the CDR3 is TGCGCCAGCAGCTTGAGTCCCGGTCGGCAGGTCGTGAGAACTGAAGCTTTCTTT. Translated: CASSLSPGRQVVRTEAFF.

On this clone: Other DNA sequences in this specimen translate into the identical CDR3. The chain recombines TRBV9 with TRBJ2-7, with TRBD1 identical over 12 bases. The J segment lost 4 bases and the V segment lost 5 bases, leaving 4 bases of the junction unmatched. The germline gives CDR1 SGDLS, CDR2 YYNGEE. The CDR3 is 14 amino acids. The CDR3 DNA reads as TGTGCCAGCAGTCCGGGACAGGGGGCTTACGAGCAGTACTTC. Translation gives CASSPGQGAYEQYF. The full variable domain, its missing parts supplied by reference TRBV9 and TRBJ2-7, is DSGVTQTPKHLITATGQRVTLRCSPRSGDLSVYWYQQSLDQGLQFLIQYYNGEERAKGNILERFSAQQFPDLHSELNLSSLELGDSALYFCASSPGQGAYEQYFGPGTRLTVT.

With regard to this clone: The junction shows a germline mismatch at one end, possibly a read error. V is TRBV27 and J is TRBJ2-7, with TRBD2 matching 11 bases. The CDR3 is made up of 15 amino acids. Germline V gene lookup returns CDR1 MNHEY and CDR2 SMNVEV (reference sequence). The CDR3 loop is CASSLFRLAGLPPDF. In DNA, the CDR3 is TGTGCCAGCAGTTTATTTCGACTAGCGGGGTTACCTCCGGACTTC.